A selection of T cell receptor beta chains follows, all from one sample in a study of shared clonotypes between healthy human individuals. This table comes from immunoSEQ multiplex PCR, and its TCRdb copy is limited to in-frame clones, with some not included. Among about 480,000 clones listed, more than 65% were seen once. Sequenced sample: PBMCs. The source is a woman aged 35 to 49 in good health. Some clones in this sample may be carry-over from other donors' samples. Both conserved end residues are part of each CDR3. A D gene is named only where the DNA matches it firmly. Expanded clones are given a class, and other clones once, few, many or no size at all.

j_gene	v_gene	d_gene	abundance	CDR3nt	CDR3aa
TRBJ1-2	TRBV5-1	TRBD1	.	TGCGCCAGCAGCATGAACCCCACAGGGGAAGCTAACTATGGCTACACCTTC	CASSMNPTGEANYGYTF
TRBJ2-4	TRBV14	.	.	TGTGCCAGCAGCCACTTGGACCCAGCCAAAAACATTCAGTACTTC	CASSHLDPAKNIQYF
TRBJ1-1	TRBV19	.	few	TGTGCCAGTAGTAGCAGGACGAGGACTGAAGCTTTCTTT	CASSSRTRTEAFF
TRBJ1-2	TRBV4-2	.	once	TGTGCCAGCAGCGGGGGGCAGATTAACTATGGCTACACCTTC	CASSGGQINYGYTF
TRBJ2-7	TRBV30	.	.	TGTGCCTGGAGTGGGGGTTCCTACGAGCAGTACTTC	CAWSGGSYEQYF
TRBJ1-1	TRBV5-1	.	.	TGCGCCAGCAGCTTGGCCATGGGGAGCATTGAAGCTTTCTTT	CASSLAMGSIEAFF
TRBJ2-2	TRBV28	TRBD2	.	TGTGCCAGCAGTTTTATGTCCAGCGGGAGGGTCGGGGAGCTGTTTTTT	CASSFMSSGRVGELFF
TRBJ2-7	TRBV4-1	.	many	TGCGCCAGCAGCCAAGGCTACTCATTGCTGTTTTCCTACGAGCAGTACTTC	CASSQGYSLLFSYEQYF
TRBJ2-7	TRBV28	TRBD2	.	TGTGCCAGCAGTTCAATTGGGGGGGGCTCCTACGAGCAGTACTTC	CASSSIGGGSYEQYF
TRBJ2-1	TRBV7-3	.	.	TGTGCCAGCAGCTCAGGACTACTTGGTAATGAGCAGTTCTTC	CASSSGLLGNEQFF
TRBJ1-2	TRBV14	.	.	TGTGCCAGCAGCCAAGATATAGGAGTCAACTATGGCTACACCTTC	CASSQDIGVNYGYTF
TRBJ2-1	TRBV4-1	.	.	TGCGCCAGCAGCCAAGCGGGGCCTGGTTTGAGGTTCTTC	CASSQAGPGLRFF
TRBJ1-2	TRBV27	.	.	TGTGCCAGCAGTTTTCGTGTGAGGGGAGGTCTCCTCCACTATGGCTACACCTTC	CASSFRVRGGLLHYGYTF
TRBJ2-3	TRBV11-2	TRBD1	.	TGTGCCAGCAGCTTGGGACAGGTTGGAGATACGCAGTATTTT	CASSLGQVGDTQYF
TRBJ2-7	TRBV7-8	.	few	TGTGCCAGCAGCTTATCCAGAAGCTCCTACGAGCAGTACTTC	CASSLSRSSYEQYF
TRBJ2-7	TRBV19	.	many	TGTGCCAGTAGTTGGGACCACACTTCCTACGAGCAGTACTTC	CASSWDHTSYEQYF
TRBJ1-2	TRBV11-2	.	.	TGTGCCAGCAGCTTAGGTAGCTTAAGGGGCTACACCTTC	CASSLGSLRGYTF
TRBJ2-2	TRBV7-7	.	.	TGTGCCAGCAGTCCCTCCCTTGGGGGAACGAACACCGGGGAGCTGTTTTTT	CASSPSLGGTNTGELFF
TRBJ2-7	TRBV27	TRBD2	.	TGTGCCAGCAGATCGGGACTAGCGGGAGTCGAGCAGTACTTC	CASRSGLAGVEQYF
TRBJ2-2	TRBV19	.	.	TGTGCCAGTAGTATCCTCGATGGACTTGCCGGGGAGCTGTTTTTT	CASSILDGLAGELFF
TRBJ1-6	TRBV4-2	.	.	TGTGCCAGCAGCCAAGATGGGGGCAGGAATTCACCCCTCCACTTT	CASSQDGGRNSPLHF
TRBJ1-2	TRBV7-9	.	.	TGTGCCAGCAGCTCGCCAGGCTATGGCTACACCTTC	CASSSPGYGYTF
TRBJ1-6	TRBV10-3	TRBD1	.	TGTGCCATCAGTGAGTCCCGGACAGGGGGCGGTGGGAATTCACCCCTCCACTTT	CAISESRTGGGGNSPLHF